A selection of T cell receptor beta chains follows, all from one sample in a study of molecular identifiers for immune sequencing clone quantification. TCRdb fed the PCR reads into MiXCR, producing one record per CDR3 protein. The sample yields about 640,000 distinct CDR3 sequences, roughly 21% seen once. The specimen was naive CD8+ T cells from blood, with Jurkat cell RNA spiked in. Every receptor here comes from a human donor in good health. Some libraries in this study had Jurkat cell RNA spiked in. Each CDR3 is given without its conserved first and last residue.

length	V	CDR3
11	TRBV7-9	ASSSTGANVLT
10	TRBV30	AWSAGLSEQY
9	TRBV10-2	ASSESGEAF
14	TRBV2	ASSEIGQGDVYGYT
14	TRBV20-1	SAVRWTLEGNSPLH
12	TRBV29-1	SAVTGGINQPQH
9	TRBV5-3	ASSLIGEQY
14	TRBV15	ATSRDAPSGSTEQF
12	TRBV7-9	ASSLGGPNNEQF
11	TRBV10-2	ASHGAGTDTQY
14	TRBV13	ASSLTSGGVGNEQF
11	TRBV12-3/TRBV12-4	ASSPFITDTQY
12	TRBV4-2	ASSQDSVVLVQF
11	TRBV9	ASSVVDNEKLL
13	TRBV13	ASSLGLSSGNTIY
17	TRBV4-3	ASSPGLAGEIRSYNEQF
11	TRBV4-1	ASSQDIQGPLH
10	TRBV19	ASSQGPNEQF
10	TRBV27	ASSETINEQF
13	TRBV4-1	ASSQATGEAGGYT
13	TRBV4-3	ASSQTSGPYNEQF
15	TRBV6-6	ASRSRQGLYSNQPQH
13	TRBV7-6	ASSRGQGAAYEQY
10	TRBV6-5	ASGDGGNEQF